The source of this TCR beta chain is a study of OX40 agonist ivuxolimab in advanced cancers. For the wider study: Ivuxolimab was a fully human IgG2 agonistic monoclonal antibody targeting the costimulatory receptor OX40 (CD134). Intravenous ivuxolimab was administered to patients every 2 weeks at six dose levels: 0.01, 0.1, 0.3, 1.5, 3 and 10 mg/kg. Three dose-escalation patients achieved partial responses, one with hepatocellular carcinoma and two with cutaneous melanoma. Of the approximately 50 dose-escalation patients, hepatocellular carcinoma was present in around 20, melanoma in around 15, renal cell carcinoma in 9 and head and neck cancer in 9. Peripheral TCRbeta sequencing aimed to test whether ivuxolimab altered TCR sequence diversity and caused clonal T-cell expansion. Patients were allowed to have had prior anti-PD-1, anti-PD-L1 or anti-CTLA-4 therapy, and approximately 40% of the dose-escalation patients had been treated with checkpoint inhibitors. The paper covers the monotherapy dose-escalation part of the phase I ivuxolimab trial, which included N = 52 patients. The dose-escalation cohort was about 83% male with a mean age of about 60 years, ranging from 23 to 79.

The trial excluded patients who had a history of autoimmune disease or who were on systemic immunosuppression. Peripheral blood for TCR sequencing was collected from all dose cohorts at baseline, on cycle 4 day 1, and on cycle 7 day 1. Samples were obtained from an open-label, multicenter, first-in-human phase I dose-escalation trial of ivuxolimab. Adults with locally advanced or metastatic melanoma, renal cell carcinoma, hepatocellular carcinoma or head and neck squamous cell carcinoma were enrolled in the trial. Before TCR sequencing, CD4+ T cells and CD8+ T cells were sorted from peripheral blood as separate populations. The study at large found these results: At doses of 0.1 to 3.0 mg/kg, clonal expansion of both CD4+ and CD8+ blood T cells was observed from baseline to week 6. Low levels of normalized T-cell clonal expansion were also seen in some nonresponding patients. Which antigens the clonally expanded peripheral T cells were specific for was not determined. In partial responders in the 0.1-3.0 mg/kg groups, normalized peripheral clonal expansion was found to be among the lowest, especially among CD8+ T cells. After ivuxolimab, expanded clones were on average more numerous among CD8+ T cells than among CD4+ T cells.

From the cysteine up to the phenylalanine, the CDR3 has a length of 14 residues. The sequence is cut down to CDR3 DNA, 42 bases in frame from base 1. The germline V gene yields MDHEN for CDR1 and SYDVKM for CDR2. Relative to germline, V is 7 bases shorter and J is 2 bases shorter, with 12 bases between their ends. Regarding this clone: The antigen it recognizes is unknown. Base qualities are not at hand, and no much larger clone is one base apart.

Genomic DNA was extracted from sorted cells for sequencing of the TCRbeta CDR3 region. The immunoSEQ Assay was used for sequencing of TCRbeta CDR3 regions. Not all clones reach the TCRdb copy of this immuneACCESS table, which keeps in-frame sequences only. Checked studies attribute under half of the gap to unresolved V genes and leave the rest unexplained. Within this sample are some 86,000 clones, with 80% to 95% of them counted one time only. In total, the top ten clones hold approximately 7.7% of the sample. This material consisted of CD4+ or CD8+ T cells sorted from blood, taken in a trial of the OX40 agonist ivuxolimab. The origin of this receptor is an adult with an advanced solid tumor such as melanoma, head and neck, liver or kidney cancer. This chain joins TRBV28 to TRBJ1-3; matching of 5 bases hints at TRBD1 as the D gene. CDR3 region: CASNPQGPGNTIYF. The DNA sequence reads TGTGCCAGCAATCCTCAGGGCCCTGGAAACACCATATATTTT.